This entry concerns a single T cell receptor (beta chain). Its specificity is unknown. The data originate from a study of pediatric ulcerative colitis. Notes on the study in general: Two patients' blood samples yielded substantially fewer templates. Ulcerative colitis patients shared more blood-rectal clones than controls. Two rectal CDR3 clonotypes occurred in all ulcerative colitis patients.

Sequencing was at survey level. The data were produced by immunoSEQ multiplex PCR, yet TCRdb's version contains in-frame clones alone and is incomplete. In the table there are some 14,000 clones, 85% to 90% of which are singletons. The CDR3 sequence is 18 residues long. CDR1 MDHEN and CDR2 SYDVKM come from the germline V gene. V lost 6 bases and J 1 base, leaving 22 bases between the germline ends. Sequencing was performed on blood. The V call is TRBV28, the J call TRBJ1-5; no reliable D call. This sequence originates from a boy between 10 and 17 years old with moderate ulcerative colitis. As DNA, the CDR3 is TGTGCCAGCAGCCTTTCCCCCTTCGTAGAAGGAAGCAATCAGCCCCAGCATTTT. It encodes CASSLSPFVEGSNQPQHF.